The present T cell receptor (beta chain) was sequenced within a study of CD8 T cells in ankylosing spondylitis. As concerns this clonotype: One junction end does not reproduce the germline sequence, and a read error may be involved.

CDR1 is LGHDT and CDR2 is YNNKEL in the germline V gene (reference sequence). This CDR3 has 17 amino acids. The authors made TCR beta libraries by quantitative 5'-RACE with molecular barcodes. TCRdb passed the 5' RACE reads through MiXCR, listing each CDR3 protein once. The sample yields a few hundred thousand distinct CDR3 sequences, around a tenth seen once. This clonotype was sampled from a male donor with ankylosing spondylitis or in good health (not recorded which). The chain employs TRBV3-1 and TRBJ2-3, with D perhaps matching TRBD2 (6 bases). Sequenced sample: blood, either unsorted or a sorted T cell fraction (not recorded which). The CDR3 loop reads CACSQEVLARGTDTQYF. The CDR3 bases are TGTGCCTGCAGCCAAGAAGTCCTAGCGAGGGGCACAGATACGCAGTATTTT.